Reported below is one T cell receptor (beta chain). Its antigen is not identified. This sample is part of a study of human T cells and chemical hapten exposure. Across the whole study: Readings were taken at 6 days from patch tests that had applied 0.01% DPC to the upper back. Mostly female, the patients presented with alopecia areata, totalis or universalis.

The CDR3 has 15 amino acids. Trimming removed 3 bases from V and 6 bases from J; junction bases left unmatched: 11. CDR1 is DFQATT and CDR2 is SNEGSKA in the germline V gene (reference sequence). TCRdb itself ran the RACE reads through MiXCR, one entry per CDR3 protein. The table lists under 200,000 distinct CDR3 sequences, 25% to 30% of them singletons, with 2.9% in the top ten. Study-wide results and limits: It was expanded TCRs that formed significantly more large CDR3 similarity clusters than controls did.

Time point denoted: pre-sensitization, week 0. Treatment reported: therapeutic diphenylcyclopropenone sensitization with weekly scalp DPC. Drawing of blood took place ahead of applying each patch test. The source material was whole blood, sampled in connection with sensitization to the hapten diphenylcyclopropenone (DPC). This receptor was taken from a young woman with alopecia areata. Some clones in this sample may be carry-over from other donors' samples. The chain combines TRBV20-1 with TRBJ1-2; TRBD1 aligns across 9 bases. DNA of the CDR3: TGCAGTGCTAGTTACCCGGGACAGGGAGGGGATGGCTACACCTTC. Protein: CSASYPGQGGDGYTF.